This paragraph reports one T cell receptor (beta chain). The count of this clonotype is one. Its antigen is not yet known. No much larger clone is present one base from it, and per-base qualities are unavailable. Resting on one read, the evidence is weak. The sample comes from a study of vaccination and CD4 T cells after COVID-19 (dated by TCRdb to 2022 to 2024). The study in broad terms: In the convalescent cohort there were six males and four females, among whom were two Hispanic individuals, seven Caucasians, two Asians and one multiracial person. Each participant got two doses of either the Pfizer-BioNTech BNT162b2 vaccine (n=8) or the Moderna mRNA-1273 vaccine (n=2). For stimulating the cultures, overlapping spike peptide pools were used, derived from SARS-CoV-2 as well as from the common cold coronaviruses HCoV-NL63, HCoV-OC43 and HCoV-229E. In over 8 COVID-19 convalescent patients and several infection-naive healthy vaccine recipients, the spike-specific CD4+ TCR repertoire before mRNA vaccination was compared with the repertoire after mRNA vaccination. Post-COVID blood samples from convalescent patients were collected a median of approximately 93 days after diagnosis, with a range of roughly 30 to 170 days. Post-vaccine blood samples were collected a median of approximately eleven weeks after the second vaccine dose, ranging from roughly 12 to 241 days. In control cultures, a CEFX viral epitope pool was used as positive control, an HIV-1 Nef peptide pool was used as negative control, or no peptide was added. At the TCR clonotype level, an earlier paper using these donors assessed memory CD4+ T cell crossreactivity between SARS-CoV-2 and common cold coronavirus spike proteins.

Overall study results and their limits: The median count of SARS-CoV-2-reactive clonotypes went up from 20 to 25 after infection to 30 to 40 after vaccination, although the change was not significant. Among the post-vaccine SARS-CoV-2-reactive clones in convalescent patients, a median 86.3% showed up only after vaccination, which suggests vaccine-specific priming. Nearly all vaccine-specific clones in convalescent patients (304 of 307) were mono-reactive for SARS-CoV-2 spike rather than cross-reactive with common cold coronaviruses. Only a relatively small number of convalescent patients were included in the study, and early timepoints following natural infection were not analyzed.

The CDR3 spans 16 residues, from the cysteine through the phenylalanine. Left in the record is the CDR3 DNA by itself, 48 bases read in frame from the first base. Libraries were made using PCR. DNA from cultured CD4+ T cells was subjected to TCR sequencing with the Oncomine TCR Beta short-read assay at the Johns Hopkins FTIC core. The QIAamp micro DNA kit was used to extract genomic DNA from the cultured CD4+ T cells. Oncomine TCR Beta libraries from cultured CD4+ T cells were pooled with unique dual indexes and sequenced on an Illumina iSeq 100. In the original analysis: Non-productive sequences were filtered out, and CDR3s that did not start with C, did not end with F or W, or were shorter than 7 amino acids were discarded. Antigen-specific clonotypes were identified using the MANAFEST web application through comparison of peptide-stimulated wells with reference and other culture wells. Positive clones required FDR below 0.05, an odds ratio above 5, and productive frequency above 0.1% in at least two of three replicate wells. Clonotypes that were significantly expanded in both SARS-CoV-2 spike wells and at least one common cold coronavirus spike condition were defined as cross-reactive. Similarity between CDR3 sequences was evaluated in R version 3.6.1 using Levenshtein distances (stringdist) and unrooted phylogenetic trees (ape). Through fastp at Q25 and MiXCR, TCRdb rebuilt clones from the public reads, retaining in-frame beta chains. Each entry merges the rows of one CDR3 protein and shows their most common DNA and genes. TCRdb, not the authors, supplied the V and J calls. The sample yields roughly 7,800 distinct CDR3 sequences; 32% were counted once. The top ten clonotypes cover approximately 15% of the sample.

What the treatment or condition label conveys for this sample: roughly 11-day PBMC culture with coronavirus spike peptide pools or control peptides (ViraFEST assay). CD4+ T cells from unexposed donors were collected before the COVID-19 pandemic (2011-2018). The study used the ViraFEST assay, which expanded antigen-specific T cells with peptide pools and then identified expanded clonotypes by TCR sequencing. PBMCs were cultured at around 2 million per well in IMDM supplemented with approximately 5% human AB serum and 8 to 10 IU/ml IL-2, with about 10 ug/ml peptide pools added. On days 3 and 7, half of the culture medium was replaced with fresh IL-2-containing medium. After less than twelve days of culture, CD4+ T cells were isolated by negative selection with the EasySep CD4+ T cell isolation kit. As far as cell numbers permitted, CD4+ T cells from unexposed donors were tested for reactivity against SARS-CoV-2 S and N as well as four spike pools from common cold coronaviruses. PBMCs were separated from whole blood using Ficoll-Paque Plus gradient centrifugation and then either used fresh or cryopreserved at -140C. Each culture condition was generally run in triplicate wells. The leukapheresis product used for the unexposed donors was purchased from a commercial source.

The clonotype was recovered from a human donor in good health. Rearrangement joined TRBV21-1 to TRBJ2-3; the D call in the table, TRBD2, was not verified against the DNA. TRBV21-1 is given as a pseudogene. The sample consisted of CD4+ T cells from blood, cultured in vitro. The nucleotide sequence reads TGTGCCAGCAGCGGACGGACTAGAGAGGGGACAGATACGCAGTATTTT. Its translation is CASSGRTREGTDTQYF.